These 22 T cell receptor beta chains share one sample of origin, sequenced in a study of cytomegalovirus exposure and HLA in healthy donors. Vbeta (60) and Jbeta (13) primers were used in the PCR. Using immunoSEQ multiplex PCR, the repertoire was profiled, and TCRdb retains in-frame clones only, with some absent. The top ten hold around 0.99% of the sample, which has approximately 190,000 clones, roughly 90% seen once. The source material was PBMCs. The receptors derive from a boy younger than 10 in good health and CMV-seronegative.

The gene calls are TRBV4-1 and TRBJ2-5, with D unclear. The V end was cut by 4 bases, the J end by 5 bases, with 14 bases between. CDR1 and CDR2 from the germline V gene are MGHRA and YSYEKL. CDR3 length: 14 amino acids. CDR3 sequence: CASSRNLGSETQYF. The CDR3 DNA sequence: TGCGCCAGCAGCCGGAACCTAGGTTCGGAGACCCAGTACTTC.

The rearrangement links TRBV6-5 to TRBJ2-7, with D tentatively TRBD2 (6 bases). This CDR3 contains 15 residues. The germline V and J ends were trimmed by 4 bases and 2 bases, with 15 bases remaining between them. Germline V gives CDR1 MNHEY, CDR2 SVGAGI. CDR3 coding DNA: TGTGCCAGCAGTTTCCGGGACTCCTACCCCTACGAGCAGTACTTC. Translation gives CASSFRDSYPYEQYF.

CDR3 DNA: TGTGCCAGCAGCCCCCCCTATCGTGAGCAGTTCTTC. Translation: CASSPPYREQFF. V usage is TRBV7-2 and J usage is TRBJ2-1; unclear D gene. CDR3 size: 12 residues. Germline V gene data show CDR1 as SGHTA and CDR2 as FQGNSA. The V end lost 5 bases, the J end lost 9 bases, and 11 bases lay between the germline ends.

The CDR3 here is CASSYSYPGGRIGETQYF. The CDR3 DNA reads TGTGCCAGCAGTTACTCGTATCCGGGCGGGAGGATTGGGGAGACCCAGTACTTC. The chain links TRBV6-8 to TRBJ2-5, with 8 bases aligning to TRBD2. V was pared by 0 bases and J by 5 bases, with 14 bases of the junction left unmatched. Germline V lookup: CDR1 MNHGY, CDR2 SAAAGT. The CDR3 contains 18 residues.

CDR3 DNA sequence: TGTGCCAGCAGCTTCGACCCCCGGACTAGCGGGGCCAATGAGCAGTTCTTC. It translates to CASSFDPRTSGANEQFF. The rearrangement links TRBV7-2 to TRBJ2-1, with 12 positions matching TRBD2. Trimming took 3 bases from V and 6 from J; bases not matched to a gene: 9. The germline gives CDR1 SGHTA, CDR2 FQGNSA. The CDR3 loop spans 17 amino acids.

This clone appeared once. The chain joins TRBV7-2 to TRBJ2-3, with TRBD2 identical over 14 bases. Germline lookup yields CDR1 SGHTA and CDR2 FQGNSA. With 4 bases clipped from V and 12 bases from J, the junction kept 18 bases outside the gene matches. This CDR3 comprises 18 residues. CDR3 region: CASSSGLAGGLRHARQYF. The CDR3 DNA reads as TGTGCCAGCAGCTCAGGACTAGCGGGGGGCCTCCGCCACGCGCGACAGTATTTT.

The chain employs TRBV5-5 and TRBJ1-2; no clear D gene. The CDR3 runs to 15 residues. Between the trimmed V and J ends, which lost 1 base and 4 bases, there was a span of 14 bases. Per the germline V gene, CDR1 is SGHKS and CDR2 is YYEKEE (reference sequence). DNA of the CDR3: TGTGCCAGCAGCTTGTCCGGAGGCTTGACCTATGGCTACACCTTC. Protein: CASSLSGGLTYGYTF.

The rearrangement links TRBV9 to TRBJ2-1; D not resolved. The CDR3 is 14 amino acids. Trimming took off 0 bases at V and 8 bases at J, with 12 bases between the two ends. Germline V gene lookup returns CDR1 SGDLS and CDR2 YYNGEE. The CDR3 here is CASSVAPTGHEQFF. CDR3 nucleotides: TGTGCCAGCAGCGTAGCCCCTACTGGGCATGAGCAGTTCTTC. Looking up the rest from reference TRBV9 and TRBJ2-1 gives the full variable domain: DSGVTQTPKHLITATGQRVTLRCSPRSGDLSVYWYQQSLDQGLQFLIQYYNGEERAKGNILERFSAQQFPDLHSELNLSSLELGDSALYFCASSVAPTGHEQFFGPGTRLTVL.

V and J are TRBV5-1 and TRBJ1-2, with TRBD1 matching over 8 bases. The V and J ends lost 1 base and 6 bases, in that order; junction bases with no gene match: 2. CDR1 is SGHRS, CDR2 YFSETQ, per germline. The CDR3 contains 13 residues. This CDR3 reads CASSLRGQDGYTF. The CDR3 DNA reads as TGCGCCAGCAGCTTGCGGGGACAGGATGGCTACACCTTC.

The chain joins TRBV28 to TRBJ2-5; the match to TRBD2 covers 15 bases. The germline V gene encodes CDR1 MDHEN and CDR2 SYDVKM. The V gene end was trimmed by 5 bases and the J gene end by 4 bases; junction bases not matched to a gene: 5. CDR3 length equals 16 residues. CDR3: CASSDRGLAGGETQYF. The CDR3 nucleotides read TGTGCCAGCAGTGATAGGGGACTAGCGGGAGGAGAGACCCAGTACTTC.

The chain carries TRBV19 and TRBJ1-6; D ambiguous. The V and J ends lost 5 bases and 0 bases respectively, with 11 bases between them. Germline V CDR1 and CDR2: LNHDA, SQIVND (reference sequence). CDR3 length: 16 residues. In nucleotides, the CDR3 is TGTGCCAGTAGTCCGAGTGCTAGCTCCTATAATTCACCCCTCCACTTT. This translates into CASSPSASSYNSPLHF. Full variable domain (remainder filled in from reference TRBV19 and TRBJ1-6): DGGITQSPKYLFRKEGQNVTLSCEQNLNHDAMYWYRQDPGQGLRLIYYSQIVNDFQKGDIAEGYSVSREKKESFPLTVTSAQKNPTAFYLCASSPSASSYNSPLHFGNGTRLTVT.

The genes are TRBV5-1 and TRBJ2-7; 7 positions agree with TRBD2. Unmatched junction bases numbered 9, after V lost 4 bases and J lost 2 bases. The V gene's germline CDR1 is SGHRS and CDR2 YFSETQ. This CDR3 has 15 residues. The CDR3 bases are TGCGCCAGCAGCGTCGTAGCGGGTTCGACCTACGAGCAGTACTTC. It yields the protein CASSVVAGSTYEQYF.

The chain carries TRBV29-1 and TRBJ2-2; D ambiguous. CDR3 size: 12 residues. Germline V gene data show CDR1 as SQVTM and CDR2 as ANQGSEA. Trimming stripped 1 base from V and 4 bases from J, with 4 bases between. In DNA, the CDR3 is TGCAGCGTTGAAGGGCCCACCGGGGAGCTGTTTTTT. It encodes CSVEGPTGELFF.

This clone showed up just a few times. This chain links TRBV4-1 with TRBJ1-3; 7 nucleotides match TRBD1. V trimming: 1 base; J trimming: 2 bases; junction bases outside the gene matches: 2. The CDR3 runs 15 residues. Germline V CDR1 and CDR2: MGHRA, YSYEKL. CDR3 coding DNA: TGCGCCAGCAGCCAAGGACAGGGAACTGGAAACACCATATATTTT. Encoded protein: CASSQGQGTGNTIYF.

This clone was seen once. V and J are TRBV21-1 and TRBJ2-5; the D call TRBD2 from the table was never checked on the DNA. TRBV21-1 represents a pseudogene. CDR3 length: 14 amino acids. The CDR3 DNA reads as TGTGCCAGCAGCATGCGGTACGGGGGTGAGACCCAGTACTTC. This translates into CASSMRYGGETQYF.

The chain carries TRBV14 and TRBJ2-1; TRBD2 agrees at 12 bases. V trimming: 4 bases; J trimming: 0 bases; junction bases outside the gene matches: 13. The germline gives CDR1 SGHDN, CDR2 FVKESK. The CDR3 totals 20 residues. Written as DNA, the CDR3 is TGTGCCAGCAGCCCAGGTTTGGGACTAGCGGGTCTAAGCTCCTACAATGAGCAGTTCTTC. Encoded protein: CASSPGLGLAGLSSYNEQFF.

This chain connects TRBV28 to TRBJ1-2; D is unresolved. Trimming removed 2 bases at V and 8 bases at J, with 9 bases between. CDR1 and CDR2 (germline): MDHEN, SYDVKM. There are 12 residues in the CDR3. CDR3 sequence: CASSLGVEGYTF. The CDR3, as DNA: TGTGCCAGCAGTTTAGGTGTGGAGGGCTACACCTTC.

This clone was recorded once. The chain links TRBV27 to TRBJ2-1, with 11 nucleotides matching TRBD2. From germline, CDR1 is MNHEY and CDR2 SMNVEV (reference sequence). This CDR3 spans 15 amino acids. The trim removed 6 bases at V and 9 bases at J, leaving 10 bases unmatched. The CDR3 here is CASRSRTSGPPEQFF. The DNA of the CDR3 is TGTGCCAGCAGGAGTCGGACTAGCGGGCCCCCTGAGCAGTTCTTC.

V is TRBV28 and J is TRBJ2-3, with D unresolved. The germline CDR1 and CDR2 sequences are MDHEN and SYDVKM. V lost 2 bases and J lost 2, with 5 bases in between. This CDR3 is built from 13 residues. CDR3 DNA: TGTGCCAGCAGTTTACAGGACACAGATACGCAGTATTTT. Translated: CASSLQDTDTQYF.

This chain links TRBV20-1 with TRBJ2-1; D is unclear. CDR1 and CDR2 (germline): DFQATT, SNEGSKA (reference sequence). The CDR3 totals 11 residues. V dropped 2 bases and J dropped 7 bases, with 6 bases sitting between them. The DNA for the CDR3 is TGCAGTGCTAGATCCGAGAATGAGCAGTTCTTC. Translation gives CSARSENEQFF.

The chain joins TRBV30 to TRBJ1-5, with D tentatively TRBD1 (6 bases). Germline CDR1 and CDR2: GTSNPN and SVGIG (reference sequence). The CDR3 consists of 13 residues. V was pared by 3 bases and J by 4 bases, with 10 bases between. The CDR3 region is CAWRGGLNQPQHF. The CDR3 DNA is TGTGCCTGGAGAGGGGGATTAAATCAGCCCCAGCATTTT.

The V call is TRBV9, the J call TRBJ2-5; a weak D match, TRBD1 (6 bases). Trimming pared 3 bases from V and 5 bases from J, leaving 14 bases between. In germline, CDR1 is SGDLS, CDR2 YYNGEE. CDR3 length: 14 amino acids. DNA of the CDR3: TGTGCCAGCAGCGCGGGACAAGGGGAGGAGACCCAGTACTTC. It encodes CASSAGQGEETQYF.